What follows describes a single TCR beta chain. The entry originates in a study of blood T cell repertoires in COVID-19. Overall study: Researchers got acute and convalescent COVID-19 samples from the United States, Italy and Spain. Sample material is recorded as cDNA or gDNA derived from T cells, B-cell-depleted T cells, or PBMCs.

In the authors' methods: Researchers report that nucleated cell counts were estimated from reference gene primer amplification. Clones were read by immunoSEQ multiplex PCR, and TCRdb kept only the in-frame ones, dropping some. V and J calls and clone size are copied from that table; D and trimming were computed from the DNA. Here the sample spans over 250,000 clones, about 90% being singletons. The CDR3 runs 14 residues. Recruited during active infection, patients (from Seattle) were subsequently followed longitudinally. Sequencing was carried out using peripheral blood. The J gene is TRBJ2-7, the V gene TRBV21-1; the table's D call, TRBD1, was not checked against the DNA. TRBV21-1 is deemed a pseudogene. The clonotype originates from a woman aged 70-85 years with COVID-19, enrolled during active disease. This CDR3 is CASSRTGLGYEQYF. The CDR3 nucleotides are TGTGCCAGCAGCCGGACAGGGCTGGGCTACGAGCAGTACTTC.